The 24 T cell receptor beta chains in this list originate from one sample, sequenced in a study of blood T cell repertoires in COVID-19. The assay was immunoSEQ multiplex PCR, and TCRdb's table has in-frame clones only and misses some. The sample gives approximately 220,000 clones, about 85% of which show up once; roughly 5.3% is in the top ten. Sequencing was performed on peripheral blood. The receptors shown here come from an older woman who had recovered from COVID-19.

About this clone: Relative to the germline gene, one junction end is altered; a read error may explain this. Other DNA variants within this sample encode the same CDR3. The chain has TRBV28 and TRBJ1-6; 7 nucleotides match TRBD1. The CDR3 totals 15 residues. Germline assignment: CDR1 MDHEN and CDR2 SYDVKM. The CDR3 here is CASSLWRGRVSPLHF. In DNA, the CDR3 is TGTGCCAGCAGTTTATGGAGGGGGCGCGTTTCACCCCTTCACTTT. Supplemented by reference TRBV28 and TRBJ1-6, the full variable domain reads DVKVTQSSRYLVKRTGEKVFLECVQDMDHENMFWYRQDPGLGLRLIYFSYDVKMKEKGDIPEGYSVSREKKERFSLILESASTNQTSMYLCASSLWRGRVSPLHFGNGTRLTVT.

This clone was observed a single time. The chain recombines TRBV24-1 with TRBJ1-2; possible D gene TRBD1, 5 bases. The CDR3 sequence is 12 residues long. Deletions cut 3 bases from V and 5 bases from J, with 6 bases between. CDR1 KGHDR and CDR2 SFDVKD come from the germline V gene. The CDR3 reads CATSDPGYGYTF. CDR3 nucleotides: TGTGCCACCAGTGATCCAGGGTATGGCTACACCTTC.

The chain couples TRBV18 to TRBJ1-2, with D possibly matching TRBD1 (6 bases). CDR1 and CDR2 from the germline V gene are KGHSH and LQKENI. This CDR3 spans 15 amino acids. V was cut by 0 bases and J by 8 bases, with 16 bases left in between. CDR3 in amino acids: CASSPPSAGGGGYTF. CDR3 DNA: TGTGCCAGCTCACCACCTTCGGCGGGGGGCGGCGGCTACACCTTC.

CDR3 DNA sequence: TGTGCCAGCAGCAGTAGCGGGGGGGCCACTGAGCAGTTCTTC. Amino acids: CASSSSGGATEQFF. The rearrangement uses TRBV5-4 and TRBJ2-1; 11 bases are a match to TRBD2. V gave up 4 bases and J gave up 9 bases; unmatched junction bases: 6. The germline CDR1 and CDR2 sequences are SGHNT and YYREEE (reference sequence). The CDR3 has 14 residues.

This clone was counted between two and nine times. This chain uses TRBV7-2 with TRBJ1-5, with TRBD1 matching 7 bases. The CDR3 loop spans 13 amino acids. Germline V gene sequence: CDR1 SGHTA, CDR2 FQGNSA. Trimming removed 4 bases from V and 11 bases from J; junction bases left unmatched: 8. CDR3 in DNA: TGTGCCAGCAGCTGGGACAGCCCAGGGTCCCAGCATTTT. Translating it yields CASSWDSPGSQHF.

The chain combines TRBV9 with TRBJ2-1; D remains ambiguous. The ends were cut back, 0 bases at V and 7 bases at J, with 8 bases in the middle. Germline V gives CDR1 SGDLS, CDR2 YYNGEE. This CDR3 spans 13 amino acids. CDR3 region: CASSVAPRNEQFF. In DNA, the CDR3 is TGTGCCAGCAGCGTAGCCCCGAGGAATGAGCAGTTCTTC.

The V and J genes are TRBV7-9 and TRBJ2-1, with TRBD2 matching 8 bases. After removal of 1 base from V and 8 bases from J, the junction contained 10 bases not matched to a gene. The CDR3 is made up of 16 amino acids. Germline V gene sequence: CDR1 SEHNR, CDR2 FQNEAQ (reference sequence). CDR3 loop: CASSLGFSGVGDEQFF. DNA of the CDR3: TGTGCCAGCAGCTTAGGATTTAGCGGGGTTGGGGATGAGCAGTTCTTC.

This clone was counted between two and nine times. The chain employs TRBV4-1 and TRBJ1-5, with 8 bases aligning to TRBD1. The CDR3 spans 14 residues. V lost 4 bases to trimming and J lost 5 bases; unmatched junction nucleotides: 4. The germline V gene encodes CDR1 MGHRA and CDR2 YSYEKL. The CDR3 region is CASSLDRGDQPQHF. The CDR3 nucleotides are TGCGCCAGCAGCCTTGACAGGGGTGATCAGCCCCAGCATTTT.

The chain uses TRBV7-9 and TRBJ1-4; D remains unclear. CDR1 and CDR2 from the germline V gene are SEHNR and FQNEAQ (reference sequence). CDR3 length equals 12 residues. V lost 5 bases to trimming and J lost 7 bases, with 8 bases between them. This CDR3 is CASSPIFEKLFF. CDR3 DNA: TGTGCCAGCAGCCCTATTTTTGAAAAACTGTTTTTT. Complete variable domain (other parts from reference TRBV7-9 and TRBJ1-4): DTGVSQNPRHKITKRGQNVTFRCDPISEHNRLYWYRQTLGQGPEFLTYFQNEAQLEKSRLLSDRFSAERPKGSFSTLEIQRTEQGDSAMYLCASSPIFEKLFFGSGTQLSVL.

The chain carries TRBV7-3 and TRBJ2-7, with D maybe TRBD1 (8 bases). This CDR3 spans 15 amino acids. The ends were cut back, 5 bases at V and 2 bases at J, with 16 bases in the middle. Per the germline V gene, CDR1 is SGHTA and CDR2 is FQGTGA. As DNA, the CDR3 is TGTGCCAGCAGCCCGGGGGGACAGGCGCCCTACGAGCAGTACTTC. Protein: CASSPGGQAPYEQYF.

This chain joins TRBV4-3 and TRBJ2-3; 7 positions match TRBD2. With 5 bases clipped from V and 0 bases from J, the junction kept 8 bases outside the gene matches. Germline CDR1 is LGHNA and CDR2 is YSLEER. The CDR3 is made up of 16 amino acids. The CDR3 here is CASSSRAGLSTDTQYF. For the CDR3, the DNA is TGCGCCAGCAGCTCAAGAGCGGGGTTAAGCACAGATACGCAGTATTTT.

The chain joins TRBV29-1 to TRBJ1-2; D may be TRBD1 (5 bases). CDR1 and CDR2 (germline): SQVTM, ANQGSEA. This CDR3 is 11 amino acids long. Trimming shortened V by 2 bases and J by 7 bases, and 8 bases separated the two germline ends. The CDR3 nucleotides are TGCAGCGTTGAAAGGGGCAGTGGCTACACCTTC. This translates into CSVERGSGYTF.

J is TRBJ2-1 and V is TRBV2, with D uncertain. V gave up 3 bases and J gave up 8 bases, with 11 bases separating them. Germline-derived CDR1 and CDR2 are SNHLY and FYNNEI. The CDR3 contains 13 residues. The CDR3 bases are TGTGCCAGCAGTGATGAATCTCGCGATGAGCAGTTCTTC. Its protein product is CASSDESRDEQFF. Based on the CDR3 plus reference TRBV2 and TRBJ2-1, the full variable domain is EPEVTQTPSHQVTQMGQEVILRCVPISNHLYFYWYRQILGQKVEFLVSFYNNEISEKSEIFDDQFSVERPDGSNFTLKIRSTKLEDSAMYFCASSDESRDEQFFGPGTRLTVL.

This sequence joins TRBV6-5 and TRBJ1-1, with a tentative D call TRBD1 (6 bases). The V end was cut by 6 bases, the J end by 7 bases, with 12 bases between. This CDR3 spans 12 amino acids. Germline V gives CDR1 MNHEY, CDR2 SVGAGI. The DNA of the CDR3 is TGTGCCAGCAGGGACAGACGAGTTGAAGCTTTCTTT. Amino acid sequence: CASRDRRVEAFF.

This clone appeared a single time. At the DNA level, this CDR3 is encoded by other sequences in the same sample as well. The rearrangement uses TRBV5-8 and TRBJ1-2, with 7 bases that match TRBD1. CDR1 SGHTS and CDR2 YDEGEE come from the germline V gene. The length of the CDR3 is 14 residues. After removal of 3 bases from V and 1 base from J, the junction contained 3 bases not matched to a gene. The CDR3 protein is CASSSGQLNYGYTF. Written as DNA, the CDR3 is TGTGCCAGCAGCTCGGGACAGCTTAACTATGGCTACACCTTC.

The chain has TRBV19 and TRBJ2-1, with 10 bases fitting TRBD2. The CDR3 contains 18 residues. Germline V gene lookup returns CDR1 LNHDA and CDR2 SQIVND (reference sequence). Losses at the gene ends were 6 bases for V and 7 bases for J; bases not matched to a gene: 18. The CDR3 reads CASSDEPLAGVPGNEQFF. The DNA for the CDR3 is TGTGCCAGTAGCGACGAGCCCCTAGCGGGGGTCCCCGGGAATGAGCAGTTCTTC.

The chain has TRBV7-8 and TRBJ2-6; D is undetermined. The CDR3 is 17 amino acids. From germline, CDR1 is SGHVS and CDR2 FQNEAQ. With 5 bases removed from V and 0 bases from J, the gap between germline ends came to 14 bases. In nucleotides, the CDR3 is TGTGCCAGCAGCCAGAGCTATTTTAACTCTGGGGCCAACGTCCTGACTTTC. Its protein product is CASSQSYFNSGANVLTF.

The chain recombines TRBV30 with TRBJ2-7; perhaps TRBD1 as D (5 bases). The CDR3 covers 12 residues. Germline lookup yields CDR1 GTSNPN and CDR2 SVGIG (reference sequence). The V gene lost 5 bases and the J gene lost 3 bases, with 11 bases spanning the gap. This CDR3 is CAWSITGYEQYF. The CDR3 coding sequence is TGTGCCTGGTCCATCACAGGCTACGAGCAGTACTTC.

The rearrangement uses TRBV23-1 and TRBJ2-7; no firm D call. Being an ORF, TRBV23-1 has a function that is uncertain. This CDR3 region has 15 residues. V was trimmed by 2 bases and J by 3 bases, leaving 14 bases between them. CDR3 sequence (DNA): TGCGCCAGCAGTCAACAATGTGAAAGCGACTACGAGCAGTACTTC. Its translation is CASSQQCESDYEQYF.

CDR3 region: CASSSGLLSGELFF. In nucleotides, the CDR3 is TGTGCCAGCAGCTCCGGACTGCTGAGCGGGGAGCTGTTTTTT. The J gene is TRBJ2-2, the V gene TRBV9, with a tentative D call TRBD2 (5 bases). Germline V lookup: CDR1 SGDLS, CDR2 YYNGEE. The CDR3 has 14 residues. Deletions cut 4 bases from V and 7 bases from J, with 14 bases between.

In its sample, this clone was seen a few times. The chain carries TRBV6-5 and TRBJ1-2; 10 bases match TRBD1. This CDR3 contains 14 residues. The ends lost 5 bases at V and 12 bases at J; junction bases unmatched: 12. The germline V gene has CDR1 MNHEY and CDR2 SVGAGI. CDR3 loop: CASSQPGQGTEDTF. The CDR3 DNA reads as TGTGCCAGCAGTCAACCGGGACAGGGGACGGAAGACACCTTC.

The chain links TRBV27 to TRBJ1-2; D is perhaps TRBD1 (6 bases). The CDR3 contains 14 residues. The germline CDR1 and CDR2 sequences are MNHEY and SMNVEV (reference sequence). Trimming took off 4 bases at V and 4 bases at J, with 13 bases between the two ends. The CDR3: CASSSNRVGYGYTF. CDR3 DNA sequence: TGTGCCAGCAGTTCAAACAGGGTTGGCTATGGCTACACCTTC.

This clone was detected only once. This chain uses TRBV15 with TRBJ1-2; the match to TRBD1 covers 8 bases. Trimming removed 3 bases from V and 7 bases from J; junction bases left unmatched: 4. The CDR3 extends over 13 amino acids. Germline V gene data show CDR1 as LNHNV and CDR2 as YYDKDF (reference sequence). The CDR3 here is CATSRDRVPGYTF. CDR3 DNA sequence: TGTGCCACCAGCAGGGACAGGGTTCCTGGCTACACCTTC.

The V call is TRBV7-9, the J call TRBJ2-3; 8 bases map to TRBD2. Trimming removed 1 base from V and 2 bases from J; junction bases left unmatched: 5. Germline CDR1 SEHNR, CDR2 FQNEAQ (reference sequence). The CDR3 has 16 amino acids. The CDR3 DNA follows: TGTGCCAGCAGCTTAGTCGGGGGGGCATTCACAGATACGCAGTATTTT. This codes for CASSLVGGAFTDTQYF.